The TCR beta chain described here comes from a study of T cell responses to AZD1222 COVID-19 vaccine. In the case of this clone: The antigen is not known.

Here immunoSEQ multiplex PCR was the method, and the copy in TCRdb shows in-frame clones only, minus some. The table includes more than 150,000 clones, about 89% detected once. The CDR3 loop spans 13 amino acids. Germline assignment: CDR1 MDHEN and CDR2 SYDVKM. With 8 bases removed from V and 4 bases from J, the gap between germline ends came to 14 bases. Second-dose schedules of about 4 or about 12 weeks were combined. The study's findings and limits: Researchers took repertoire samples only after the peak T cell response had come. Nearly half of spike-specific TCRs reportedly target variant regions that are unmutated in the B.1.351 and B.1.1.7 variants. Clonal diversity was possibly underestimated, and white British individuals and females predominated among donors.

The origin of this receptor is an adult who received the AZD1222 COVID-19 vaccine. V and J are TRBV28 and TRBJ1-2; perhaps TRBD1 as D (5 bases). The sequences come from peripheral blood, collected 28 days after the second AZD1222 dose. The CDR3 sequence is CASLQGASYGYTF. The CDR3 coding sequence is TGTGCCAGCCTTCAAGGGGCCTCCTATGGCTACACCTTC.